This is a list of T cell receptor beta chains from one sample in a study of cytomegalovirus exposure and HLA in healthy donors. Generated by immunoSEQ multiplex PCR, the TCRdb table keeps only in-frame clones and is missing some. The sample has 100,000 to 150,000 clones; the top ten hold approximately 1.6%. Source material: PBMCs. The source is a woman aged 40 to 55 in good health and CMV-seropositive. Each CDR3 is given with its conserved first and last residue. The D gene is left open where the match is weak. Only some rows state a clone size, as once, few, many or a class for expanded clones.

DNA,CDR3,J,size,D,V,length
TGTGCCAGCAGCTTAGGACAGGGCTATGGCTACACCTTC,CASSLGQGYGYTF,TRBJ1-2,-,TRBD1,TRBV11-2,13
TGCGCCAGCAGCCAAGAATGGGACAGGGTCTCCTACGAGCAGTACTTC,CASSQEWDRVSYEQYF,TRBJ2-7,-,TRBD1,TRBV4-3,16
TGTGCCTGGAGTGTAGGACTAGCGGGTAGAGAGACCCAGTACTTC,CAWSVGLAGRETQYF,TRBJ2-5,-,TRBD2,TRBV30,15
TGTGCCAGCAGCTCACCCGGGCTAGCCGGGGAGCAGTTCTTC,CASSSPGLAGEQFF,TRBJ2-1,-,-,TRBV9,14
TGTGCCATCAGTGATCCTGACAGGGTCGGATTTCAGCCCCAGCATTTT,CAISDPDRVGFQPQHF,TRBJ1-5,-,TRBD1,TRBV10-3,16
TGTGCCAGCACCCCCAATTGGGCGTACACTGAAGCTTTCTTT,CASTPNWAYTEAFF,TRBJ1-1,-,-,TRBV6-5,14
TGTGCCAGCAGCAAACATCTGGGGCAGGATTACAATGAGCAGTTCTTC,CASSKHLGQDYNEQFF,TRBJ2-1,-,-,TRBV21-1,16
TGTGCCATCAGTAATAGCGGGGAAGATACGCAGTATTTT,CAISNSGEDTQYF,TRBJ2-3,-,TRBD2,TRBV10-3,13
TGTGCCAGCAGTGCCGACTCCGGGGTCCTCTTC,CASSADSGVLF,TRBJ2-7,-,-,TRBV2,11
TGTGCCAGCAGCCGGCAGGGCGAAGAGACCCAGTACTTC,CASSRQGEETQYF,TRBJ2-5,-,-,TRBV7-3,13
TGTGCCAGCAGCGGGACACTCCAAGAGACCCAGTACTTC,CASSGTLQETQYF,TRBJ2-5,-,-,TRBV9,13
TGTGCCAGCAGCGACTCGTTACAGGGGCTGACCTTC,CASSDSLQGLTF,TRBJ1-2,-,TRBD1,TRBV5-6,12
TGTGCCAGCAGCGCCCTAGCGGGAGGGCCCTCAAAGGACAATGAGCAGTTCTTC,CASSALAGGPSKDNEQFF,TRBJ2-1,-,TRBD2,TRBV13,18
TGTGCCAGCAGTTTATTAAACAGGAGAAACACTGAAGCTTTCTTT,CASSLLNRRNTEAFF,TRBJ1-1,-,-,TRBV27,15
TGTGCCTGGAAGACAGGGGGCCCCAACACCGGGGAGCTGTTTTTT,CAWKTGGPNTGELFF,TRBJ2-2,-,TRBD1,TRBV30,15
TGTGCCAGCAGTGAAGGAGGACTAGCGTTCCAAGAGACCCAGTACTTC,CASSEGGLAFQETQYF,TRBJ2-5,-,TRBD2,TRBV6-1,16
TGTGCCAGTAGTCCCCGTGGAGGGGAAAGCAATCAGCCCCAGCATTTT,CASSPRGGESNQPQHF,TRBJ1-5,-,-,TRBV19,16
TGTGCCAGCAGATCTTCGGGACAGGGAAATCAGCCCCAGCATTTT,CASRSSGQGNQPQHF,TRBJ1-5,-,TRBD1,TRBV6-6,15
TGTGCCAGCAGTGAAGGGGGGGACTTTAACACCGGGGAGCTGTTTTTT,CASSEGGDFNTGELFF,TRBJ2-2,medium-sized,-,TRBV6-1,16
TGTGCCAGCCGACAGGCGGAAGAGACCCAGTACTTC,CASRQAEETQYF,TRBJ2-5,-,-,TRBV6-5,12
TGTGCCAGCAGCATAGCGGGAGAAGGAACTCCCCAGTACTTC,CASSIAGEGTPQYF,TRBJ2-7,-,TRBD2,TRBV28,14
TGTGCCACCAGCAGAGATAAGACTAGCGGAGACTACGAGCAGTACTTC,CATSRDKTSGDYEQYF,TRBJ2-7,-,TRBD2,TRBV15,16
TGTGCCAGCAGCCCCCCGGGACTAGTCAAAAACATTCAGTACTTC,CASSPPGLVKNIQYF,TRBJ2-4,-,TRBD2,TRBV7-2,15
TGCGCCAGCAGTGAGGGCACCTACAATGAGCAGTTCTTC,CASSEGTYNEQFF,TRBJ2-1,-,-,TRBV10-1,13
TGTGCCAGCAGCCCTTTTATGAGGCCCCACGAGCAGTTCTTC,CASSPFMRPHEQFF,TRBJ2-1,-,-,TRBV7-3,14
TGTGCCAGCAGTGAAGCAGGGGGCGTAAATCAGCCCCAGCATTTT,CASSEAGGVNQPQHF,TRBJ1-5,-,TRBD1,TRBV6-1,15
TGTGCCAGCAGCTTAACGCAGGGCGAGCAGTACTTC,CASSLTQGEQYF,TRBJ2-7,-,-,TRBV7-2,12
TGTGCCAGCAGCCAGAGCGGGACGCCCTACGAGCAGTACTTC,CASSQSGTPYEQYF,TRBJ2-7,-,TRBD2,TRBV14,14
TGTGCCAGCAGCTTGGTACATTCATCCTACGAGCAGTACTTC,CASSLVHSSYEQYF,TRBJ2-7,-,-,TRBV7-3,14
TGTGCCAGCAGCTTAGTTGGGACTGCCGCCTACGAGCAGTACTTC,CASSLVGTAAYEQYF,TRBJ2-7,-,-,TRBV7-2,15